Shown below are 32 T cell receptor beta chains from a single sample sequenced in a study of T cells in Graves' hyperthyroidism and ophthalmopathy. Amplification of TCR beta CDR3 regions was performed using RNA transcripts as template. The study used the HTBI primer set for a first-round RT-PCR of the TCR CDR3. TCRdb itself ran the multiplex PCR reads through MiXCR, one entry per CDR3 protein. The sample yields a few hundred thousand distinct CDR3 sequences, around a fifth seen once. The specimen sequenced was blood. The source of these receptors is a woman in her 70s with Graves' ophthalmopathy.

This clonotype appeared a few times. This chain links TRBV20-1 with TRBJ2-3, with 10 bases identical to TRBD2. There are 13 residues in the CDR3. Looked up from germline, CDR1 is DFQATT and CDR2 is SNEGSKA (reference sequence). The CDR3 sequence is CNLLAGVYDTQYF. As DNA, the CDR3 is TGCAATTTGCTAGCGGGAGTGTACGATACGCAGTATTTT.

This clonotype was counted ten times or more. The chain couples TRBV6-1 to TRBJ2-3; TRBD2 aligns across 7 bases. CDR3 size: 15 residues. With 5 bases clipped from V and 4 bases from J, the junction kept 9 bases outside the gene matches. Germline V lookup: CDR1 MNHNS, CDR2 SASEGT. This chain's CDR3 is CASSSAGALPDTQYF. In DNA form, the CDR3 reads TGTGCCAGCAGTTCCGCGGGAGCTCTCCCAGATACGCAGTATTTT.

The chain is built from TRBV18 and TRBJ1-1, with a weak D call TRBD1 (6 bases). CDR1 KGHSH and CDR2 LQKENI come from the germline V gene. The V gene lost 6 bases and the J gene lost 4 bases, with 9 bases spanning the gap. This CDR3 comprises 12 residues. CDR3 in DNA: TGTGCCAGCTCGACAGGTACCACTGAAGCTTTCTTT. It translates to CASSTGTTEAFF.

The chain joins TRBV2 to TRBJ1-3; no clear D. This CDR3 comprises 15 residues. V was clipped by 2 bases and J by 2 bases, with 10 bases between them. CDR1 is SNHLY, CDR2 FYNNEI, per germline. The CDR3, as DNA: TGTGCCAGCAGTGAAAGGGTGGTAGCTGGAAACACCATATATTTT. Encoded protein: CASSERVVAGNTIYF.

A few counts support this clonotype. The rearrangement links TRBV25-1 to TRBJ2-2; 11 bases align to TRBD2. This CDR3 has 21 amino acids. Germline V CDR1 and CDR2: MGHDK, SYGVNS. V lost 1 base, J lost 6 bases, and 19 bases stayed unmatched. The chain's CDR3 is CASSESQLAGVCSRVSGELFF. Here the CDR3 DNA reads TGTGCCAGCAGTGAATCGCAACTAGCGGGAGTATGTAGTAGAGTATCCGGGGAGCTGTTTTTT.

The rearrangement links TRBV10-3 to TRBJ2-5, with 13 bases identical to TRBD2. From germline, CDR1 is ENHRY and CDR2 SYGVKD. Unmatched junction bases numbered 6, after V lost 6 bases and J lost 5 bases. CDR3 length equals 15 residues. The CDR3 bases are TGTGCCATCAGGGGGACTAGCGGGACTTCGGAGACCCAGTACTTC. This gives the protein CAIRGTSGTSETQYF.

A few counts support this clonotype. The chain employs TRBV4-1 and TRBJ2-6, with a weak D call TRBD1 (6 bases). The V gene lost 0 bases and the J gene lost 1 base, with 13 bases spanning the gap. Germline V lookup: CDR1 MGHRA, CDR2 YSYEKL. CDR3 length: 18 residues. The CDR3 loop reads CASSQDLQGWSGANVLTF. The CDR3 DNA sequence: TGCGCCAGCAGCCAAGATCTCCAGGGGTGGTCTGGGGCCAACGTCCTGACTTTC.

This clonotype occurred a few times. CDR3 bases: TGCAGTGCTAGGGTCACTAGCAGCCGCGAGCAGTACTTC. As protein: CSARVTSSREQYF. V and J are TRBV20-1 and TRBJ2-7, with TRBD2 as a possible D gene (6 bases). V was pared by 3 bases and J by 6 bases, with 15 bases between. The CDR3 is made up of 13 amino acids. Germline V gene data show CDR1 as DFQATT and CDR2 as SNEGSKA (reference sequence).

The chain has TRBV29-1 and TRBJ1-1; 7 nucleotides line up with TRBD1. This CDR3 has 14 amino acids. J gave up 3 bases and V 6 bases, and 10 bases lay outside the gene matches. The germline CDR1 and CDR2 sequences are SQVTM and ANQGSEA. CDR3 sequence (DNA): TGCAGCGTCGCCCTACTCACAGGGGACACTGAAGCTTTCTTT. Translating it yields CSVALLTGDTEAFF.

CDR3 region: CASGFGNQPQHF. CDR3 DNA sequence: TGTGCTAGTGGTTTTGGAAATCAGCCCCAGCATTTT. The chain employs TRBV12-5 and TRBJ1-5; the D is unclear. The CDR3 is 12 residues long. The V and J ends lost 3 bases and 4 bases respectively, with 4 bases between them. Germline CDR1 LGHNT, CDR2 FRNRAP.

The chain carries TRBV5-8 and TRBJ2-1, with D tentatively TRBD2 (6 bases). V was pared by 0 bases and J by 8 bases, with 21 bases between. Germline-derived CDR1 and CDR2 are SGHTS and YDEGEE. The CDR3 runs 17 residues. The CDR3 nucleotides are TGTGCCAGCAGCTTGGCCATGACTAGACCCCCCCGGGATGAGCAGTTCTTC. Translating it yields CASSLAMTRPPRDEQFF.

The rearrangement uses TRBV20-1 and TRBJ1-1; D ambiguous. The length of the CDR3 is 13 residues. V was trimmed by 5 bases and J by 0 bases, leaving 10 bases between them. Per germline, CDR1 DFQATT and CDR2 SNEGSKA (reference sequence). CDR3 loop: CSAPTTVNTEAFF. The CDR3 nucleotides read TGCAGTGCTCCAACTACAGTGAACACTGAAGCTTTCTTT.

The chain is built from TRBV7-3 and TRBJ2-7, with 9 bases aligning to TRBD2. The CDR3 loop spans 15 amino acids. Looked up from germline, CDR1 is SGHTA and CDR2 is FQGTGA. With 5 bases clipped from V and 4 bases from J, the junction kept 9 bases outside the gene matches. The CDR3 DNA follows: TGTGCCAGCAGCCCGGCGGGGGGGGATATTTACGAGCAGTACTTC. Protein: CASSPAGGDIYEQYF.

This clonotype was seen many times. This sequence joins TRBV11-3 and TRBJ2-1; D possibly matches TRBD1 or TRBD2 (5 bases each). In germline, CDR1 is SGHNT, CDR2 YENEEA. Trimming left V 0 bases short and J 7 bases short, with 16 bases between. The length of the CDR3 is 16 residues. CDR3 in amino acids: CASSLESGGAENEQFF. DNA of the CDR3: TGTGCCAGCAGCTTAGAGTCTGGGGGAGCCGAGAATGAGCAGTTCTTC.

The chain uses TRBV9 and TRBJ2-2, with 7 bases lining up with TRBD1. The CDR3 length is 16 residues. V gave up 4 bases and J gave up 0 bases; unmatched junction bases: 6. CDR1 SGDLS and CDR2 YYNGEE come from the germline V gene. In DNA form, the CDR3 reads TGTGCCAGCAGCCCGAGTCAGGGGGCGAACACCGGGGAGCTGTTTTTT. It is translated as CASSPSQGANTGELFF. Filled out from reference TRBV9 and TRBJ2-2, the complete variable domain reads DSGVTQTPKHLITATGQRVTLRCSPRSGDLSVYWYQQSLDQGLQFLIQYYNGEERAKGNILERFSAQQFPDLHSELNLSSLELGDSALYFCASSPSQGANTGELFFGEGSRLTVL.

The sample holds many counts of this clonotype. The rearrangement joins TRBV2 to TRBJ2-7; 10 positions match TRBD2. The germline gives CDR1 SNHLY, CDR2 FYNNEI. The CDR3 is made up of 14 amino acids. Trimming removed 8 bases from V and 3 bases from J; junction bases left unmatched: 7. The CDR3 spells CASGWTSGSYEQYF. In nucleotides, the CDR3 is TGTGCCAGCGGGTGGACTAGCGGTAGCTACGAGCAGTACTTC.

Concerning this clonotype itself: No conserved phenylalanine or tryptophan is present at the end of the CDR3, so a read error is the likely explanation. The chain couples TRBV15 to TRBJ2-3, with 10 bases matching TRBD1. This CDR3 has 16 residues. The germline V gene encodes CDR1 LNHNV and CDR2 YYDKDF (reference sequence). V was clipped by 4 bases and J by 1 base; unmatched bases: 5. Written as DNA, the CDR3 is TGTGCCACCAGCAAGCGGGACAGGGGACGCACAGATACGCAGTATCTT. Translation gives CATSKRDRGRTDTQYL.

The table lists this clonotype with many counts. The rearrangement joins TRBV28 to TRBJ1-2; TRBD1 is a possible D gene (5 bases). Germline loops: CDR1 MDHEN, CDR2 SYDVKM. Trimming took off 6 bases at V and 6 bases at J, with 20 bases between the two ends. The CDR3 contains 15 residues. The CDR3 bases are TGTGCCAGCAGCCAGGTGGGGGGAGTTCGCGATGGCTACACCTTC. Protein product: CASSQVGGVRDGYTF.

The J gene is TRBJ2-2, the V gene TRBV19, with 7 nucleotides matching TRBD2. This CDR3 is 14 amino acids long. CDR1 is LNHDA and CDR2 is SQIVND in the germline V gene (reference sequence). Losses at the gene ends were 7 bases for V and 7 bases for J; bases not matched to a gene: 9. CDR3 in amino acids: CASNGGRGVGELFF. The CDR3 DNA reads TGTGCCAGTAACGGCGGGAGAGGAGTCGGGGAGCTGTTTTTT.

In its sample, this clonotype was seen a few times. The chain couples TRBV24-1 to TRBJ2-3, with 10 bases that match TRBD1. The CDR3 is 16 amino acids. The V and J ends lost 10 bases and 4 bases, in that order; junction bases with no gene match: 13. The germline V gene encodes CDR1 KGHDR and CDR2 SFDVKD. The CDR3 region has the DNA TGTGCCACGACCGGGACAGGGGAGGGAGTCCCAGATACGCAGTATTTT. Encoded protein: CATTGTGEGVPDTQYF.

There are many counts of this clonotype. The V and J genes are TRBV20-1 and TRBJ1-1; 9 bases map to TRBD1. Germline assignment: CDR1 DFQATT and CDR2 SNEGSKA (reference sequence). CDR3 length equals 17 residues. V lost 7 bases to trimming and J lost 1 base; unmatched junction nucleotides: 16. In DNA form, the CDR3 reads TGCAGTGTCGTGCCGGGACAGGGAAGTCCGGGGAACACTGAAGCTTTCTTT. It specifies CSVVPGQGSPGNTEAFF.

The sample holds a few counts of this clonotype. The rearrangement uses TRBV3-1 and TRBJ2-5; TRBD2 matches at 12 bases. There are 16 residues in the CDR3. The germline CDR1 and CDR2 sequences are LGHDT and YNNKEL (reference sequence). Unmatched junction bases numbered 5, after V lost 4 bases and J lost 2 bases. The CDR3 bases are TGTGCCAGCAGCCCTAGGACTAGCGGGACACAAGAGACCCAGTACTTC. Translation: CASSPRTSGTQETQYF.

This sequence joins TRBV30 and TRBJ1-3; unclear D gene. This CDR3 region has 16 residues. The ends were cut back, 0 bases at V and 3 bases at J, with 15 bases in the middle. CDR1 GTSNPN and CDR2 SVGIG come from the germline V gene (reference sequence). CDR3 amino acids: CAWSVARLLGGNTIYF. The CDR3 DNA is TGTGCCTGGAGTGTAGCCAGGCTCTTAGGTGGAAACACCATATATTTT.

This clonotype was picked up a small number of times. A read error may account for a junction end that differs from germline. The genes are TRBV14 and TRBJ2-1; 15 nucleotides match TRBD2. From germline, CDR1 is SGHDN and CDR2 FVKESK. The CDR3 is made up of 19 amino acids. CDR3 DNA sequence: TGTGCCAGCAGCCAAGCTGTCGGACTAGCGGGAGGGATCCACAATGAGCAGCTCTTC. Its protein product is CASSQAVGLAGGIHNEQLF.

The chain links TRBV6-1 to TRBJ2-2, with D perhaps TRBD1 or TRBD2 (5 bases each). Germline CDR1 MNHNS, CDR2 SASEGT. Trimming removed 3 bases from V and 3 bases from J, with 11 bases in between. CDR3 length: 15 amino acids. CDR3 nucleotides: TGTGCCAGCAGTGAGGGGCGGGTCTACACCGGGGAGCTGTTTTTT. Protein product: CASSEGRVYTGELFF.

The chain recombines TRBV20-1 with TRBJ2-7, with 9 nucleotides matching TRBD2. Trimming cost V 6 bases and J 0 bases; bases outside gene matches: 18. Germline V CDR1 and CDR2: DFQATT, SNEGSKA (reference sequence). The CDR3 spans 18 residues. CDR3 sequence: CSASPGLAGLTLSYEQYF. As DNA, the CDR3 is TGCAGTGCGTCACCGGGACTAGCTGGATTAACCCTCTCCTACGAGCAGTACTTC.

This clonotype appeared a few times. The rearrangement links TRBV10-1 to TRBJ2-7; D uncertain. Germline V gene lookup returns CDR1 WNHNN and CDR2 SYGVQD (reference sequence). The CDR3 totals 12 residues. V lost 3 bases to trimming and J lost 3 bases, with 6 bases between them. The CDR3 region has the DNA TGCGCCAGCAGTGAAATCGGCTACGAGCAGTACTTC. This encodes CASSEIGYEQYF.

Comments on this clonotype: This may come from a read error, since a much larger clone is one base off. The chain uses TRBV11-1 and TRBJ2-6; D possibly corresponds to TRBD1 (6 bases). There are 15 residues in the CDR3. CDR1 is SGHAT, CDR2 FQDESV, per germline (reference sequence). In nucleotides, the CDR3 is TGTGCCAGCAGCTCACAGGGATCTGGGGTCAACGTCCTGACTTTC. Protein: CASSSQGSGVNVLTF.

The chain uses TRBV12-3 or TRBV12-4 and TRBJ2-7, with TRBD2 identical over 8 bases. After removal of 6 bases from V and 4 bases from J, the junction contained 8 bases not matched to a gene. The CDR3 has 14 amino acids. The CDR3 protein is CASRASGSSYEQYF. Here the CDR3 DNA reads TGTGCCAGCAGAGCCAGCGGGAGTTCGTACGAGCAGTACTTC.

The rearrangement joins TRBV12-3 or TRBV12-4 to TRBJ1-1; no definite D call. Trimming stripped 1 base from V and 4 bases from J, with 7 bases between. The CDR3 extends over 13 amino acids. The CDR3 spells CASSLGQPTEAFF. CDR3 nucleotide sequence: TGTGCCAGCAGTTTAGGCCAACCCACTGAAGCTTTCTTT.

This clonotype was observed once. The V gene is TRBV4-3, the J gene TRBJ1-1; D ambiguous. V lost 4 bases to trimming and J lost 2 bases, with 14 bases between them. The CDR3 length is 15 residues. Germline V gene lookup returns CDR1 LGHNA and CDR2 YSLEER. The CDR3 bases are TGCGCCAGCAGCCTCGGTAGGGAAAAAAACACTGAAGCTTTCTTT. Protein: CASSLGREKNTEAFF.

This clonotype showed up just a few times. The chain is built from TRBV20-1 and TRBJ1-1; D not resolved. V was clipped by 6 bases and J by 1 base, with 9 bases between them. CDR3 length: 12 residues. From germline, CDR1 is DFQATT and CDR2 SNEGSKA (reference sequence). In DNA form, the CDR3 reads TGCAGTGCCCCCGATCAGAACACTGAAGCTTTCTTT. Translation gives CSAPDQNTEAFF.